This TCR beta chain stems from a study of post-analysis software for immune sequencing data. Prepared TCR beta cDNA libraries contained unique molecular identifiers. From the PCR reads, TCRdb called clonotypes with MiXCR, one entry per CDR3 protein. Of 740,000 or so distinct CDR3 sequences in the sample, under 70% are singletons; the top ten hold 4% to 5.5%. Source material: blood. This TCR came from a girl aged 5-17 years with multiple sclerosis.

CDR3 in amino acids: CASSLHWDRRNEQYF. The CDR3, as DNA: TGTGCCAGCAGCTTACACTGGGACCGTCGGAACGAGCAGTACTTC. V is TRBV7-2 and J is TRBJ2-5, with D perhaps matching TRBD1 or TRBD2 (5 bases each). The last part of the DNA fits TRBJ2-7 better; the J call may be wrong. Per germline, CDR1 SGHTA and CDR2 FQGNSA. CDR3 length equals 15 residues.